One and the same sample provided the 25 T cell receptor beta chains below, sequenced in a study of early T cells in non-severe SARS-CoV-2 infection. TCRdb independently ran MiXCR on the 5' RACE reads; one entry per CDR3 protein. The sample consists of 65,000 to 70,000 distinct CDR3 sequences, 11% of them appearing once. The sequenced sample was whole blood. These receptors all come from an adult who was a healthcare worker with PCR-confirmed SARS-CoV-2 infection or an uninfected control (not recorded which).

The table lists this clonotype with a few counts. V is TRBV12-3 or TRBV12-4 and J is TRBJ2-4, with D possibly matching TRBD2 (8 bases). V was shortened by 2 bases and J by 7 bases, with 18 bases between the two germline ends. This CDR3 comprises 16 residues. This CDR3 is CASSLIREGAENIQYF. Written as DNA, the CDR3 is TGTGCCAGCAGTTTAATTCGGGAGGGGGCAGAGAACATTCAGTACTTC.

This clonotype turned up a few times. V gene TRBV13 combines with J gene TRBJ2-7; 13 bases map to TRBD2. The CDR3 length is 15 residues. The J segment lost 3 bases and the V segment lost 2 bases, leaving 1 base of the junction unmatched. Germline CDR1 PRHDT, CDR2 FYEKMQ (reference sequence). The CDR3 region is CASSLRTSGSYEQYF. The CDR3 nucleotides are TGTGCCAGCAGCTTAAGGACTAGCGGGAGCTACGAGCAGTACTTC.

This clonotype occurred many times. V gene TRBV7-8 combines with J gene TRBJ2-5; 7 bases line up with TRBD1. The length of the CDR3 is 15 residues. The trim removed 2 bases at V and 1 base at J, leaving 4 bases unmatched. CDR1 is SGHVS and CDR2 is FQNEAQ in the germline V gene. The CDR3 nucleotides are TGTGCCAGCAGCTTAACGGGACAGCTCCAAGAGACCCAGTACTTC. This sequence encodes CASSLTGQLQETQYF.

The table lists this clonotype with many counts. The CDR3 loop is CASSVEGGRSEQFF. Written as DNA, the CDR3 is TGTGCCAGCAGTGTCGAGGGAGGGCGGAGTGAGCAGTTCTTC. This rearrangement joins TRBV6-1 to TRBJ2-1; 7 bases match TRBD2. CDR1 and CDR2 from the germline V gene are MNHNS and SASEGT. Losses at the gene ends were 4 bases for V and 9 bases for J; bases not matched to a gene: 9. The length of the CDR3 is 14 residues.

This clonotype was recorded a few times. This chain uses TRBV12-3 or TRBV12-4 with TRBJ1-6, with D hard to call. Trimming stripped 6 bases from V and 14 bases from J, with 11 bases between. CDR3 length: 11 amino acids. The CDR3: CASSRDMSLHF. The CDR3, as DNA: TGTGCCAGCAGCAGAGATATGTCCCTCCACTTT.

The chain links TRBV11-2 to TRBJ2-1, with 8 bases matching TRBD2. The junction had 9 bases not matched to a gene; V was cut back by 5 bases and J by 6 bases. The CDR3 is 15 amino acids. Germline assignment: CDR1 SGHAT and CDR2 FQNNGV. CDR3 region: CASSAPGLVRNEQFF. CDR3 coding DNA: TGTGCCAGCAGCGCGCCGGGACTAGTCCGCAATGAGCAGTTCTTC.

This clonotype was seen a few times. The chain has TRBV6-2 or TRBV6-3 and TRBJ2-3, with D perhaps matching TRBD2 (5 bases). Between the trimmed V and J ends, which lost 6 bases and 6 bases, there was a span of 16 bases. Germline V gene sequence: CDR1 MNHEY, CDR2 SVGEGT. This CDR3 has 14 amino acids. CDR3 nucleotides: TGTGCCAGCAGCGGACCTGGGAGTACGGATACGCAGTATTTT. This translates into CASSGPGSTDTQYF.

This clonotype has only a few counts. The V call is TRBV6-1, the J call TRBJ2-3; possibly TRBD2 for D (6 bases). Germline V lookup: CDR1 MNHNS, CDR2 SASEGT. Trimming cost V 2 bases and J 4 bases, with 16 bases left between them. CDR3 length: 16 residues. The CDR3: CASSESYGSVSDTQYF. The CDR3 DNA follows: TGTGCCAGCAGTGAATCTTACGGGAGCGTGTCAGATACGCAGTATTTT.

This clonotype was found many times. The chain recombines TRBV14 with TRBJ2-3, with D hard to call. This CDR3 contains 14 residues. V lost 1 base, J lost 2 bases, and 7 bases lay in between. In germline, CDR1 is SGHDN, CDR2 FVKESK. DNA of the CDR3: TGTGCCAGCAGCCAAGTCAGTCTCACAGATACGCAGTATTTT. Translating gives CASSQVSLTDTQYF.

At least ten counts were recorded for this clonotype. The chain uses TRBV13 and TRBJ2-7; 7 bases are shared with TRBD1. The germline CDR1 and CDR2 sequences are PRHDT and FYEKMQ (reference sequence). Germline trimming cut 5 bases from V and 3 bases from J; bases unmatched to any gene: 7. The CDR3 extends over 14 amino acids. This chain's CDR3 is CASSTRTGNYEQYF. CDR3 DNA sequence: TGTGCCAGCAGCACCCGGACAGGTAACTACGAGCAGTACTTC.

The chain has TRBV21-1 and TRBJ2-2; TRBD1 is the table's D call, not checked against the DNA. TRBV21-1 is labeled a pseudogene. CDR3 length equals 19 residues. CDR3 in DNA: TGTGCCAGCAGCAAAGAGTCCGGGACAGGGGGCTCTAGCACCGGGGAGCTGTTTTTT. It yields the protein CASSKESGTGGSSTGELFF.

With respect to this clonotype: One base away lies a much larger clone, so this may be a sequencing read error. The rearrangement uses TRBV5-1 and TRBJ2-7; D ambiguous. The CDR3 sequence is 13 residues long. Germline-derived CDR1 and CDR2 are SGHRS and YFSETQ. V lost 4 bases and J lost 6, with 14 bases in between. The chain's CDR3 is CASSQELGSEQYF. The CDR3 DNA reads TGCGCCAGCAGCCAAGAACTCGGAAGCGAGCAGTACTTC.

This clonotype was seen at least ten times. The chain employs TRBV7-2 and TRBJ2-3; tentative D call: TRBD2 (5 bases). Per germline, CDR1 SGHTA and CDR2 FQGNSA. V lost 1 base to trimming and J lost 0 bases, with 8 bases between them. The CDR3 runs to 15 residues. The CDR3 is CASSLEGVSTDTQYF. The DNA of the CDR3 is TGTGCCAGCAGCTTAGAGGGAGTTAGCACAGATACGCAGTATTTT.

This clonotype appeared many times. This rearrangement joins TRBV28 to TRBJ1-1; D call uncertain. Germline assignment: CDR1 MDHEN and CDR2 SYDVKM. The CDR3 sequence is 14 residues long. V dropped 6 bases and J dropped 0 bases, with 11 bases sitting between them. Here the CDR3 DNA reads TGTGCCAGCAGCTCCCGTCCGATGAACACTGAAGCTTTCTTT. It codes for CASSSRPMNTEAFF.

This clonotype occurred many times. The junction does not match germline at one end; this may be a read error. This chain uses TRBV7-2 with TRBJ1-6, with D possibly TRBD1 on 6 matching bases. The length of the CDR3 is 15 residues. In germline, CDR1 is SGHTA, CDR2 FQGNSA. The CDR3 region is CASSLEGRQVSPLHF. The CDR3 coding sequence is TGTGCCAGCAGCTTAGAGGGGCGACAGGTTTCACCCCTCCATTTT.

The table lists this clonotype with a few counts. The V and J genes are TRBV2 and TRBJ1-3, with D unclear. Germline values: CDR1 SNHLY, CDR2 FYNNEI. Trimming took off 4 bases at V and 0 bases at J, with 10 bases between the two ends. CDR3 length: 15 amino acids. The CDR3 DNA reads as TGTGCCAGCAGTGTTGGGCGCTTCTCTGGAAACACCATATATTTT. Protein sequence: CASSVGRFSGNTIYF.

This clonotype was seen a few times. The V call is TRBV18, the J call TRBJ2-7; no definite D call. This CDR3 is built from 15 residues. The ends were cut back, 0 bases at V and 1 base at J, with 10 bases in the middle. CDR1 is KGHSH and CDR2 is LQKENI in the germline V gene. CDR3 sequence: CASSPPVRQSYEQYF. CDR3 in DNA: TGTGCCAGCTCACCACCGGTGAGGCAGTCCTACGAGCAGTACTTC.

This clonotype was found many times. The chain has TRBV12-3 or TRBV12-4 and TRBJ2-5; no clear D gene. The CDR3 loop spans 14 amino acids. The V end lost 6 bases, the J end lost 2 bases, and 13 bases lay between the germline ends. The CDR3 DNA sequence: TGTGCCAGCAGCAAGGCCGGCCAGCAAGAGACCCAGTACTTC. Translating it yields CASSKAGQQETQYF.

The chain carries TRBV9 and TRBJ2-5; maybe TRBD2 (5 bases). Trimming stripped 0 bases from V and 7 bases from J, with 13 bases between. Germline V CDR1 and CDR2: SGDLS, YYNGEE. The length of the CDR3 is 14 residues. The CDR3 nucleotides are TGTGCCAGCAGCGTAGAAGGAGGAGGTGTGACCCAGTACTTC. Its translation is CASSVEGGGVTQYF.

CDR3: CASSPVRKAKNIQYF. The CDR3 DNA reads TGTGCCAGCAGCCCCGTCCGCAAGGCCAAAAACATTCAGTACTTC. The genes are TRBV28 and TRBJ2-4; unclear D gene. The CDR3 runs 15 residues. Trimming took 6 bases from V and 1 from J, leaving 13 bases between them. Germline V CDR1 and CDR2: MDHEN, SYDVKM.

This clonotype was detected many times. The rearrangement uses TRBV30 and TRBJ1-5; no clear D gene. Deletions cut 3 bases from V and 4 bases from J, with 10 bases between. Germline assignment: CDR1 GTSNPN and CDR2 SVGIG (reference sequence). The CDR3 totals 13 residues. CDR3 DNA: TGTGCCTGGAGGGAGGGAGTTAATCAGCCCCAGCATTTT. Protein: CAWREGVNQPQHF.

The V and J genes are TRBV29-1 and TRBJ1-2; 10 nucleotides align to TRBD1. Trimming removed 5 bases from V and 7 bases from J; junction bases left unmatched: 16. CDR3 length: 16 amino acids. Germline V gives CDR1 SQVTM, CDR2 ANQGSEA. As DNA, the CDR3 is TGCAGCGTTCTAGACAGGGGGCAGGCCCAGGTCCTTGGCTACACCTTC. Its translation is CSVLDRGQAQVLGYTF.

This clonotype was found many times. The chain combines TRBV19 with TRBJ2-1; tentative D call: TRBD1 (6 bases). This CDR3 comprises 15 residues. CDR1 and CDR2 from the germline V gene are LNHDA and SQIVND (reference sequence). Trimming left V 5 bases short and J 4 bases short, with 15 bases between. The chain's CDR3 is CASSGSQGFYNEQFF. CDR3 nucleotide sequence: TGTGCCAGTAGTGGCTCACAGGGTTTTTACAATGAGCAGTTCTTC.

The rearrangement uses TRBV7-6 and TRBJ2-2; 10 nucleotides match TRBD2. Germline V gene sequence: CDR1 SGHVS, CDR2 FNYEAQ. The V and J ends lost 1 base and 4 bases, in that order; junction bases with no gene match: 12. The CDR3 spans 19 residues. In DNA, the CDR3 is TGTGCCAGCAGCTTAGTTTCGGCTAGCGGGAGACTGGGCACCGGGGAGCTGTTTTTT. Its protein product is CASSLVSASGRLGTGELFF.

The chain couples TRBV24-1 to TRBJ2-1, with D maybe TRBD2 (5 bases). The germline V gene has CDR1 KGHDR and CDR2 SFDVKD. Trimming took off 0 bases at V and 16 bases at J, with 12 bases between the two ends. The CDR3 runs 12 residues. For the CDR3, the DNA is TGTGCCACCAGTGATTTGAAGAGGGCGATATTCTTC. This translates into CATSDLKRAIFF.